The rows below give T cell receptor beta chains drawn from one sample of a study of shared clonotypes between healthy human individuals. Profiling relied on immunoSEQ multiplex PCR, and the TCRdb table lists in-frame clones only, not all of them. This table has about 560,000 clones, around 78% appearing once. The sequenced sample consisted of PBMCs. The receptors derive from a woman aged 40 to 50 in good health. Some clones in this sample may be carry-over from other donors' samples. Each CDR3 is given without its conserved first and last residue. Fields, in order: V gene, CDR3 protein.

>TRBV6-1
ASTNTYENIQY
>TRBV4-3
ASSRLAGGPDEQY
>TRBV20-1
SASAYNEQF
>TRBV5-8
ASSLGLAGDSYNEQF
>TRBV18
ASSPPRPSNEKLF
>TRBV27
ASSLGSRTYEQY
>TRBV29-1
SVGGTATNEKLF
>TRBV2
ASSPRLAGVYEQF
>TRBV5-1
ASSFGTNGGEQY
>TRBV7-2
ASSLMSRSATGELF
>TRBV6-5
ASSYSGPNEKLF
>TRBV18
ASSDRGSTDTQY
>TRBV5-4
ASSQPGPAGGYTGELF
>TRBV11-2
ASSLIDRGVYEQY
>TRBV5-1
ASSLDGRQFYT
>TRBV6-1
ASRQGANSPLH
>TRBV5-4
ASSFSGTAETQY
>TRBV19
ASSIVTAGGPNTGELF
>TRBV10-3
AIRDRVISEAF
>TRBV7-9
ASSRRQGNAANTEAF
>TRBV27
ASRGTVTQETQY
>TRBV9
ASSSGGRGRAYEQY
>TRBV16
ASSQSLTPGELF